A selection of T cell receptor beta chains follows, all from one sample in a study of T-cell memory formation after mild COVID-19. MiXCR was run by TCRdb on the 5' RACE reads, yielding one entry per CDR3 protein. The sample includes 470,000 or so distinct CDR3 sequences, roughly 18% seen only once; the top ten take approximately 13%. The sample comprised PBMCs or a T cell subset sorted from them (not recorded which). These receptors originate from an adult woman who had mild COVID-19 (a few samples of this study predate the infection). Cell type and time point are not known. CDR3s include the opening cysteine and the closing phenylalanine or tryptophan. D genes are given only for firm matches. Where a row states a size, it is once, few, many or the class of an expanded clone; other rows omit it.

NA,TRBJ2-1,TRBV20-1,NA,CSARKFLATRKMYNEQFF,TGCAGTGCCCGGAAGTTCCTCGCTACCCGAAAAATGTACAATGAGCAGTTCTTC
TRBD1,TRBJ1-5,TRBV6-5,few,CASSPLGTGQNQPQHF,TGTGCCAGCAGCCCTCTCGGGACAGGGCAGAATCAGCCCCAGCATTTT
NA,TRBJ1-2,TRBV5-6,NA,CASSPGPYYGYTF,TGTGCCAGCAGCCCCGGGCCATACTATGGCTACACCTTC
NA,TRBJ1-5,TRBV6-1,NA,CASSPQEYSNQPQHF,TGTGCCAGCAGCCCACAGGAATATAGCAATCAGCCCCAGCATTTT
TRBD1,TRBJ1-1,TRBV10-3,few,CAISEGQGAEAFF,TGTGCCATCAGTGAGGGACAGGGGGCTGAAGCTTTCTTT
TRBD2,TRBJ2-2,TRBV7-3,NA,CASQRLAGGPGELFF,TGTGCCAGCCAAAGGCTAGCGGGCGGTCCCGGGGAGCTGTTTTTT
NA,TRBJ2-7,TRBV20-1,few,CSAITLGAANEQYF,TGCAGTGCTATCACCCTGGGGGCGGCCAACGAGCAGTACTTC
TRBD1,TRBJ1-2,TRBV29-1,few,CSVEWDRHVLSSGYTF,TGCAGCGTTGAATGGGACAGGCACGTGTTGTCCTCCGGCTACACCTTC
NA,TRBJ1-2,TRBV10-3,few,CAISEPGRSGGYTF,TGTGCCATCAGTGAGCCGGGGCGTTCGGGTGGCTACACCTTC
NA,TRBJ2-2,TRBV7-2,few,CASSLEPGKSGELFF,TGTGCCAGCAGCTTAGAGCCGGGGAAGTCCGGGGAGCTGTTTTTT
TRBD1,TRBJ2-7,TRBV7-9,NA,CASSTTGASYEQYF,TGTGCCAGCAGTACGACAGGGGCGTCCTACGAGCAGTACTTC
NA,TRBJ2-7,TRBV6-2/TRBV6-3,few,CASRRHVDEQYF,TGTGCCAGCAGACGACACGTTGACGAGCAGTACTTC
NA,TRBJ1-3,TRBV7-9,few,CASRGTGNTIYF,TGTGCCAGTCGGGGCACTGGAAACACCATATATTTT
NA,TRBJ2-5,TRBV6-2/TRBV6-3,few,CASSTYSATQYF,TGTGCCAGCAGTACCTACTCGGCGACCCAGTACTTC
NA,TRBJ2-7,TRBV6-5,NA,CASSYLVTLYEQYF,TGTGCCAGCAGTTACTTAGTAACCCTCTACGAGCAGTACTTC
NA,TRBJ2-1,TRBV6-2/TRBV6-3,few,CASSYLGDYNEQFF,TGTGCCAGCAGTTATCTAGGGGATTACAATGAGCAGTTCTTC
TRBD1,TRBJ1-2,TRBV11-2,NA,CASSTPRTGLDGYTF,TGTGCCAGCAGCACACCCCGGACAGGGCTGGATGGCTACACCTTC
TRBD2,TRBJ2-7,TRBV20-1,many,CSASTSGGFSYEQYF,TGCAGTGCTAGCACTAGCGGGGGGTTCTCCTACGAGCAGTACTTC
NA,TRBJ1-1,TRBV2,NA,CASSDWSANTEAFF,TGTGCCAGCAGTGATTGGTCCGCAAACACTGAAGCTTTCTTT
TRBD1,TRBJ2-1,TRBV18,many,CASSPGTGYSYNEQFF,TGTGCCAGCTCACCAGGGACAGGGTACTCCTACAATGAGCAGTTCTTC
TRBD2,TRBJ2-5,TRBV2,NA,CASSRSGGETQYF,TGTGCCAGCAGTCGATCCGGGGGGGAGACCCAGTACTTC
TRBD2,TRBJ2-1,TRBV7-2,few,CASSSGLAGEKFF,TGTGCCAGCAGCTCAGGACTAGCGGGGGAAAAGTTCTTC
NA,TRBJ1-1,TRBV19,NA,CASSIGQNTEAFF,TGTGCCAGTAGTATAGGACAGAACACTGAAGCTTTCTTT
NA,TRBJ1-1,TRBV6-1,NA,CASSEEVMNTEAFF,TGTGCCAGCAGTGAAGAAGTGATGAACACTGAAGCTTTCTTT
NA,TRBJ1-1,TRBV19,NA,CASSIPAGGTEAFF,TGTGCCAGTAGTATCCCGGCAGGAGGCACTGAAGCTTTCTTT
TRBD1,TRBJ2-7,TRBV29-1,NA,CSVRQGVRVYEQYF,TGCAGCGTACGACAGGGGGTAAGGGTCTACGAGCAGTACTTC
NA,TRBJ2-2,TRBV5-1,NA,CASSLMAGNTGELFF,TGCGCCAGCAGCTTGATGGCGGGGAACACCGGGGAGCTGTTTTTT
NA,TRBJ2-3,TRBV20-1,few,CSAREPGPRPDTQYF,TGCAGTGCTAGAGAACCAGGGCCGCGGCCAGATACGCAGTATTTT
NA,TRBJ2-3,TRBV5-4,many,CASSGTGHQGDTQYF,TGTGCCAGCAGTGGAACAGGACATCAGGGAGATACGCAGTATTTT
TRBD1,TRBJ1-6,TRBV6-1,few,CASSEGDRGQSPLHF,TGTGCCAGCAGTGAAGGCGACAGGGGGCAATCACCCCTCCACTTT
NA,TRBJ1-1,TRBV20-1,few,CSATDRFEAFF,TGCAGTGCTACCGACAGATTCGAAGCTTTCTTT
NA,TRBJ2-5,TRBV7-6,few,CASGETGQETQYF,TGTGCCAGCGGGGAGACAGGACAAGAGACCCAGTACTTC
NA,TRBJ2-7,TRBV5-6,few,CASSLAIPYEQYF,TGTGCCAGCAGCTTAGCTATCCCCTACGAGCAGTACTTC
NA,TRBJ2-7,TRBV5-1,few,CASRPGADPYEQYF,TGCGCCAGCAGACCCGGGGCGGATCCCTACGAGCAGTACTTC
NA,TRBJ1-1,TRBV6-5,NA,CASRKAASWEAFF,TGTGCCAGCAGAAAAGCGGCCTCGTGGGAAGCTTTCTTT
NA,TRBJ1-5,TRBV9,NA,CASSGRGDGNQPQHF,TGTGCCAGCAGCGGACGAGGGGACGGGAATCAGCCCCAGCATTTT
NA,TRBJ2-7,TRBV5-1,NA,CASSLVTSLSEQYF,TGCGCCAGCAGCTTGGTTACGAGTCTGAGCGAGCAGTACTTC
NA,TRBJ2-3,TRBV20-1,NA,CSASTTRWVTDTQYF,TGCAGTGCTAGCACGACTAGATGGGTTACAGATACGCAGTATTTT
NA,TRBJ1-2,TRBV12-3/TRBV12-4,NA,CASSLQDYGYTF,TGTGCCAGCAGTCTACAGGACTATGGCTACACCTTC
NA,TRBJ2-7,TRBV15,NA,CATSPDKWDEQYF,TGTGCCACCAGCCCGGATAAGTGGGACGAGCAGTACTTC
NA,TRBJ2-5,TRBV3-1,few,CASSPRRGETQYF,TGTGCCAGCAGCCCACGGAGGGGGGAGACCCAGTACTTC
TRBD1,TRBJ2-2,TRBV10-2,NA,CASSEPLDRATGELFF,TGCGCCAGCAGTGAGCCCTTGGACAGGGCCACCGGGGAGCTGTTTTTT
TRBD2,TRBJ2-3,TRBV5-1,many,CASSRGLAGGDTQYF,TGCGCCAGCAGCCGGGGACTAGCGGGAGGAGATACGCAGTATTTT
NA,TRBJ2-7,TRBV30,NA,CAWSGEGSYEQYF,TGTGCCTGGAGTGGAGAAGGGAGCTACGAGCAGTACTTC
NA,TRBJ2-5,TRBV15,NA,CATSRDLGFGRQEETQYF,TGTGCCACCAGCAGAGATCTGGGATTCGGCAGGCAAGAGGAGACCCAGTACTTC
TRBD1,TRBJ1-2,TRBV10-3,few,CAISRTGGDIYGYTF,TGTGCCATCAGTCGGACAGGGGGCGACATCTATGGCTACACCTTC
NA,TRBJ1-2,TRBV7-8,NA,CASSLATAGAVGYTF,TGTGCCAGCAGCTTAGCAACCGCGGGAGCGGTTGGCTACACCTTC
TRBD1,TRBJ1-1,TRBV5-1,many,CASSRDRGDTEAFF,TGCGCCAGCAGCCGGGACAGGGGGGACACTGAAGCTTTCTTT